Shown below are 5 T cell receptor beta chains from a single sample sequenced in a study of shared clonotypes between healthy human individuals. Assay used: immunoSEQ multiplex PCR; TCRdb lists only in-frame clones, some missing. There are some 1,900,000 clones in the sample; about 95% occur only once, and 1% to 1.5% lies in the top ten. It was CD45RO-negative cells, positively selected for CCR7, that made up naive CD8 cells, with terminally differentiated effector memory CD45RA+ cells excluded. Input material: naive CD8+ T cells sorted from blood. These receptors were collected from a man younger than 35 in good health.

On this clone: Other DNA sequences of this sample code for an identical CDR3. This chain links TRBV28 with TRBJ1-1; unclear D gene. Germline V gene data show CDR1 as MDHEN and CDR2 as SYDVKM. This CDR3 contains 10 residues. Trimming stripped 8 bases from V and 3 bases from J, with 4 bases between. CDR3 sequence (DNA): TGTGCCAGCCGAGACACTGAAGCTTTCTTT. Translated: CASRDTEAFF.

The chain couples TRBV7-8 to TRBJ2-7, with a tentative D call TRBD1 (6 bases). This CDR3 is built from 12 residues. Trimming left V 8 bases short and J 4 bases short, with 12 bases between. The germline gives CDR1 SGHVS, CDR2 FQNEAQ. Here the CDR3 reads CASGDTGYEQYF. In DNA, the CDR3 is TGTGCCAGCGGGGACACGGGTTACGAGCAGTACTTC.

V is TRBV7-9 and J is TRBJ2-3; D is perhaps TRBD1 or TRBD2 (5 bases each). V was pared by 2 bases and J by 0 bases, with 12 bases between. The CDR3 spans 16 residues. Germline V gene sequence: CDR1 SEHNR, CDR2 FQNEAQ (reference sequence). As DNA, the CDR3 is TGTGCCAGCAGCTTACAAGTCAGGGAGAGCACAGATACGCAGTATTTT. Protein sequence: CASSLQVRESTDTQYF.

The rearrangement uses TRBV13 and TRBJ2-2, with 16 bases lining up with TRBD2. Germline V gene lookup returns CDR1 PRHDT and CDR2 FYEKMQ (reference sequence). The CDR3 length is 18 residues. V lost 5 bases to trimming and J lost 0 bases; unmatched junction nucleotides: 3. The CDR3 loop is CASSGTSGRETNTGELFF. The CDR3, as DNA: TGTGCCAGCAGCGGGACTAGCGGGAGGGAGACGAACACCGGGGAGCTGTTTTTT.

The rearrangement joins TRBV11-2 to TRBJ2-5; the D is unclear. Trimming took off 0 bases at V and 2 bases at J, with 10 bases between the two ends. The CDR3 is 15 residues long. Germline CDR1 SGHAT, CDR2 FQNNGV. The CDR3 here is CASSLDPALQETQYF. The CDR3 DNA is TGTGCCAGCAGCTTAGATCCGGCGTTACAAGAGACCCAGTACTTC.